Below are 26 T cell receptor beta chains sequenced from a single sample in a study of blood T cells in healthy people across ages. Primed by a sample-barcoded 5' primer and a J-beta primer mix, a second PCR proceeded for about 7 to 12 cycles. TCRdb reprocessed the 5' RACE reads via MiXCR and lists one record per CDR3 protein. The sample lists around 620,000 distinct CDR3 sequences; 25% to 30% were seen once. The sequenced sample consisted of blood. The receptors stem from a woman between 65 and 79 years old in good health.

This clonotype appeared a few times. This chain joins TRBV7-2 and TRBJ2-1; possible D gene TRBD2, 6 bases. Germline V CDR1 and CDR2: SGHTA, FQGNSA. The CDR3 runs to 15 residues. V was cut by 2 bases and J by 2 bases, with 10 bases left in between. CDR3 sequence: CASSLRRGPYNEQFF. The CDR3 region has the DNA TGTGCCAGCAGCTTACGGCGGGGCCCCTACAATGAGCAGTTCTTC.

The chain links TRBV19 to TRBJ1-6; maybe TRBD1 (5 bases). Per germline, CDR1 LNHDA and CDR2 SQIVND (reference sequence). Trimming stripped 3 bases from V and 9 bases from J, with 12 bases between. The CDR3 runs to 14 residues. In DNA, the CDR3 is TGTGCCAGTAGTATGGCAGGGATAGGTTCACCCCTCCACTTT. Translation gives CASSMAGIGSPLHF.

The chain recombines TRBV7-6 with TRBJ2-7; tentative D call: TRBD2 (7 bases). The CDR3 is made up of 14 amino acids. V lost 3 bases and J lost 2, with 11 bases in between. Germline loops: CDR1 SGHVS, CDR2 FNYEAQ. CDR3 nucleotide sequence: TGTGCCAGCAGCTTGGGGGGGCGAACCTACGAGCAGTACTTC. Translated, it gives CASSLGGRTYEQYF.

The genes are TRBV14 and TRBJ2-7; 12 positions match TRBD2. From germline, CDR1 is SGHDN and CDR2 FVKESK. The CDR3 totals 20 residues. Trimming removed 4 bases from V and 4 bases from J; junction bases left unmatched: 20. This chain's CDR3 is CASSPNRDSSGGAKWYEQYF. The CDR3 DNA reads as TGTGCCAGCAGCCCGAACCGAGACTCTAGCGGGGGGGCCAAGTGGTACGAGCAGTACTTC. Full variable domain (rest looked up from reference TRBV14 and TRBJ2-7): EAGVTQFPSHSVIEKGQTVTLRCDPISGHDNLYWYRRVMGKEIKFLLHFVKESKQDESGMPNNRFLAERTGGTYSTLKVQPAELEDSGVYFCASSPNRDSSGGAKWYEQYFGPGTRLTVT.

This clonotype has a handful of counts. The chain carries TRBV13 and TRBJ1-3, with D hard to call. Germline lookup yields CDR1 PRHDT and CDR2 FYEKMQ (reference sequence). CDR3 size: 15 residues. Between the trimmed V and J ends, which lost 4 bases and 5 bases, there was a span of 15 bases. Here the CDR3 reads CASSSAAGGRNTIYF. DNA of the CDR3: TGTGCCAGCAGCTCCGCGGCAGGAGGAAGAAACACCATATATTTT.

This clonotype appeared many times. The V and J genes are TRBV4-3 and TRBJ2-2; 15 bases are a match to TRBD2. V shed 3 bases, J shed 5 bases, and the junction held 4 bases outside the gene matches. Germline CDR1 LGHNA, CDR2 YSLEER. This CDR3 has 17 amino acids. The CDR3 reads CASSQGLAGGGTGELFF. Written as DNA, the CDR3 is TGCGCCAGCAGCCAGGGACTAGCGGGGGGTGGTACCGGGGAGCTGTTTTTT.

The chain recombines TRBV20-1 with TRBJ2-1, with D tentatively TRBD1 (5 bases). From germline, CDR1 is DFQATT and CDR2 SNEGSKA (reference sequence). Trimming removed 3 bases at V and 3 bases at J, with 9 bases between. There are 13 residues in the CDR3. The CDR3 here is CSASLDNYNEQFF. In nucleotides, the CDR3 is TGCAGTGCTAGTCTGGACAACTACAATGAGCAGTTCTTC.

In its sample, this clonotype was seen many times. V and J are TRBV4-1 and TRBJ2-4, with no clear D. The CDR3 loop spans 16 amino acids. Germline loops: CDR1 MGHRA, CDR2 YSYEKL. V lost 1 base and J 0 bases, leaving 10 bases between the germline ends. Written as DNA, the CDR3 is TGCGCCAGCAGCCAAGGACTGGACCTAGCCAAAAACATTCAGTACTTC. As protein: CASSQGLDLAKNIQYF.

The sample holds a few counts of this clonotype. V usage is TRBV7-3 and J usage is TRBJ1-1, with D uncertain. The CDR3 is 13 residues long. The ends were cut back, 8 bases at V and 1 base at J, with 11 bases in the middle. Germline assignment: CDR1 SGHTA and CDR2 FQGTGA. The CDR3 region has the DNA TGTGCCAGCTCACCAAATGGGAACACTGAAGCTTTCTTT. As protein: CASSPNGNTEAFF.

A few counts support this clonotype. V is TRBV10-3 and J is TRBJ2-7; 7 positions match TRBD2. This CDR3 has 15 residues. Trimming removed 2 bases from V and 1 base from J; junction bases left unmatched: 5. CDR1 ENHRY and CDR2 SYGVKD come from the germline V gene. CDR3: CAISEGGVLSYEQYF. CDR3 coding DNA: TGTGCCATCAGTGAGGGGGGGGTGCTATCCTACGAGCAGTACTTC.

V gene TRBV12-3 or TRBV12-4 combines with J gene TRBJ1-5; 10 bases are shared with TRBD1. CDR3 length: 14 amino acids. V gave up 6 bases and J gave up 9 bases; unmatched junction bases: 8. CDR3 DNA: TGTGCCAGCAGCAAGGGGACAGGGGTCTGGCCCCAGCATTTT. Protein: CASSKGTGVWPQHF.

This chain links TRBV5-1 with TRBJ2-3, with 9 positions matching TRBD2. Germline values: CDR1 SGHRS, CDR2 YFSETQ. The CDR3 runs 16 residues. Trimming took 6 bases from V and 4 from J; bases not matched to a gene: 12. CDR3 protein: CASTLASSGVPDTQYF. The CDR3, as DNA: TGCGCCAGCACCCTAGCGTCTAGCGGGGTTCCAGATACGCAGTATTTT.

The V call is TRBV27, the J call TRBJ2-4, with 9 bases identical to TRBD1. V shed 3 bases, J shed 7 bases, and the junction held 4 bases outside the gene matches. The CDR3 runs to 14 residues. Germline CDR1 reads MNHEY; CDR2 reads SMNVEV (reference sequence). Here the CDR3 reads CASSFGTGRNIQYF. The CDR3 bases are TGTGCCAGCAGTTTCGGGACAGGGAGGAACATTCAGTACTTC.

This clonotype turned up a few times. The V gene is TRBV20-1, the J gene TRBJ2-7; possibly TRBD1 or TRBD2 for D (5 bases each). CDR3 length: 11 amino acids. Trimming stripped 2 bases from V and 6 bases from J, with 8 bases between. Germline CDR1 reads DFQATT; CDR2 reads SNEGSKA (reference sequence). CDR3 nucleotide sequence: TGCAGTGCTAGAATGGGGGTCGAGCAGTACTTC. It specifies CSARMGVEQYF.

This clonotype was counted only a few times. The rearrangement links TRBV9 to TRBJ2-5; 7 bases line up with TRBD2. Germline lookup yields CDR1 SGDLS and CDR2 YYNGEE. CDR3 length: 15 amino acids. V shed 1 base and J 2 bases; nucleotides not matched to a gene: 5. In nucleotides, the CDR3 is TGTGCCAGCAGCGTAACGCCCGGGGGGCAAGAGACCCAGTACTTC. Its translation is CASSVTPGGQETQYF. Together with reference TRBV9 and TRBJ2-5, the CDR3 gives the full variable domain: DSGVTQTPKHLITATGQRVTLRCSPRSGDLSVYWYQQSLDQGLQFLIQYYNGEERAKGNILERFSAQQFPDLHSELNLSSLELGDSALYFCASSVTPGGQETQYFGPGTRLLVL.

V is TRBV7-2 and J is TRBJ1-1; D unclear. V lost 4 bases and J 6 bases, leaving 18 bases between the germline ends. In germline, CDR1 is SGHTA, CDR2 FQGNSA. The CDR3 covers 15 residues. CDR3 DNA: TGTGCCAGCAGCTCTAACTCCGTTCCGAGGTCTGAAGCTTTCTTT. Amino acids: CASSSNSVPRSEAFF. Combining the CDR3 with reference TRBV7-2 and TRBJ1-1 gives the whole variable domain GAGVSQSPSNKVTEKGKDVELRCDPISGHTALYWYRQSLGQGLEFLIYFQGNSAPDKSGLPSDRFSAERTGGSVSTLTIQRTQQEDSAVYLCASSSNSVPRSEAFFGQGTRLTVV.

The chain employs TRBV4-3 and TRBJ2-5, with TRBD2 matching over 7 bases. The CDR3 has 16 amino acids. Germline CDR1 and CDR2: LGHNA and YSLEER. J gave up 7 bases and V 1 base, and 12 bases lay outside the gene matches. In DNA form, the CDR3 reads TGCGCCAGCAGCCAAGGATGGGAGGGATCCAAGGGGACCCAGTACTTC. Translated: CASSQGWEGSKGTQYF.

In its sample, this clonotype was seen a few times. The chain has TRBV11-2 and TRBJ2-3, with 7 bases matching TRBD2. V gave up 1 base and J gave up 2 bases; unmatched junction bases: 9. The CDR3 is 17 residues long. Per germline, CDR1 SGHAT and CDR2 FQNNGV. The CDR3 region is CASSLGLGGDPTDTQYF. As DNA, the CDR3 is TGTGCCAGCAGCTTAGGACTTGGGGGGGATCCCACAGATACGCAGTATTTT.

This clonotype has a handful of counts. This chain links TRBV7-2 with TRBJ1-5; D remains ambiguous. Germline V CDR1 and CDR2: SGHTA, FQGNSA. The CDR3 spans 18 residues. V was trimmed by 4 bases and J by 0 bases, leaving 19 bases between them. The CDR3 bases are TGTGCCAGCAGCTATGGGCTCGGTCCTTTTTATAGCAATCAGCCCCAGCATTTT. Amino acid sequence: CASSYGLGPFYSNQPQHF.

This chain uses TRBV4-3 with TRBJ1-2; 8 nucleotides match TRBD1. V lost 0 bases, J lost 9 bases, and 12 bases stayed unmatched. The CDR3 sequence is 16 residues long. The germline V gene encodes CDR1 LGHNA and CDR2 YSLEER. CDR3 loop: CASSQDYTGGRMRYTF. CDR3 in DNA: TGCGCCAGCAGCCAAGATTACACAGGGGGGCGTATGCGCTACACCTTC.

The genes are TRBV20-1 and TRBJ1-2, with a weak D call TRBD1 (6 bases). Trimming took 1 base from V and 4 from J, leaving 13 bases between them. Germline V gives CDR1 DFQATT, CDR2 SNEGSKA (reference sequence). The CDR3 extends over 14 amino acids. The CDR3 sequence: CSARGGTGSYGYTF. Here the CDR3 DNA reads TGCAGTGCTAGAGGTGGTACAGGGAGCTATGGCTACACCTTC.

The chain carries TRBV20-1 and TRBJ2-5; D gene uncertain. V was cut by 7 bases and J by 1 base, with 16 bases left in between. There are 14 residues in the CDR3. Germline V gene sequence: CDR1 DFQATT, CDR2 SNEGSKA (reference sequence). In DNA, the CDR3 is TGCAGTGTAAAAGCTGGGCGCTCCCAAGAGACCCAGTACTTC. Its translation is CSVKAGRSQETQYF.

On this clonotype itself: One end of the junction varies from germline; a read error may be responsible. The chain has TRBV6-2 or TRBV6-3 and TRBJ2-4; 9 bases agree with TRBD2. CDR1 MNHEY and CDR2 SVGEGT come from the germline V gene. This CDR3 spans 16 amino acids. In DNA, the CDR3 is TGTGCCAGCCTTACCTTAGGGGGACTAGCCAAAAACATTCGGTACTTC. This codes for CASLTLGGLAKNIRYF.

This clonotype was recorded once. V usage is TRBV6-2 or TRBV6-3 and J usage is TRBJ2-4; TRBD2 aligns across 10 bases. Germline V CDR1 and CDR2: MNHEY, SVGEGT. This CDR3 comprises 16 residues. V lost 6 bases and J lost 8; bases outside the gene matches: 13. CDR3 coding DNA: TGTGCCAGCAGCACCACCAGCGGGGGGGCTGGGTACATTCAGTACTTC. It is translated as CASSTTSGGAGYIQYF.

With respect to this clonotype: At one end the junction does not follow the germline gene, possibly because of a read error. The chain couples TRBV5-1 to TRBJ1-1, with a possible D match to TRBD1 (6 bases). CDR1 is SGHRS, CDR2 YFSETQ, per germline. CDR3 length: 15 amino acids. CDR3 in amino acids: CASSLREGGDTEALF. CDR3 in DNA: TGCGCCAGCAGCTTGCGGGAAGGAGGGGACACTGAAGCTCTCTTT.

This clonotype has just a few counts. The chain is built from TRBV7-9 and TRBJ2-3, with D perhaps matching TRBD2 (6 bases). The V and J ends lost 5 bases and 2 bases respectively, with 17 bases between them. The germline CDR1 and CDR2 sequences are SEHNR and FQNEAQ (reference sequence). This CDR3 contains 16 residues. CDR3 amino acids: CASSQYRDWNTDTQYF. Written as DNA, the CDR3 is TGTGCCAGCAGCCAATACCGGGACTGGAACACAGATACGCAGTATTTT.